The 19 T cell receptor beta chains given below trace back to one sample, sequenced in a study of shared clonotypes between healthy human individuals (dated by TCRdb to 2018 to 2021). The library was built by means of the immunoSEQ multiplex PCR assay. In TCRdb, the immuneACCESS table is reduced to in-frame sequences with V and J assigned. These tables do not hold every clone; where another copy was compared, an unresolved V gene accounts for under half, and the others remain unexplained. The sample includes around 1.9 million clones, with 93% observed a single time. Roughly 1.7% of the sample is in the top ten clones. CD8 naive samples consisted of CD45RO-negative cells that were positively selected for CCR7, yielding a CD45RA+CCR7+ population without TemRA cells. Sequencing was performed on naive CD8+ T cells from PBMCs. Explained via the paper, the cell subset or site label denotes: CD45RA+CCR7+. The receptors originated from a young man in good health. Some clones in this sample may be carry-over from other donors' samples.

Comment on this clone: This sample also contains other DNA sequences that code for the same CDR3. V and J are TRBV13 and TRBJ1-2; D is possibly TRBD1 (6 bases). Germline V lookup: CDR1 PRHDT, CDR2 FYEKMQ (reference sequence). Trimming stripped 0 bases from V and 4 bases from J, with 9 bases between. The CDR3 length is 14 residues. The CDR3 DNA reads as TGTGCCAGCAGCTTAGGACAGGGAGGCTATGGCTACACCTTC. It translates to CASSLGQGGYGYTF.

J is TRBJ1-1 and V is TRBV7-2; the D gene is possibly TRBD1 (6 bases). The V and J ends lost 2 bases and 5 bases respectively, with 12 bases between them. CDR3 length: 14 amino acids. Germline V gene data show CDR1 as SGHTA and CDR2 as FQGNSA. CDR3 residues: CASSLNRGRTEAFF. The CDR3, as DNA: TGTGCCAGCAGCTTAAACCGGGGGCGGACTGAAGCTTTCTTT.

V is TRBV15 and J is TRBJ1-2, with TRBD1 as a possible D gene (6 bases). The length of the CDR3 is 15 residues. Trimming removed 0 bases from V and 6 bases from J, with 14 bases in between. Germline V gene sequence: CDR1 LNHNV, CDR2 YYDKDF (reference sequence). CDR3 in DNA: TGTGCCACCAGCAGAGATGCGGGGGCGGGTCATGGCTACACCTTC. Its protein product is CATSRDAGAGHGYTF.

V and J are TRBV7-6 and TRBJ1-1, with D perhaps matching TRBD1 (5 bases). The CDR3 contains 15 residues. From germline, CDR1 is SGHVS and CDR2 FNYEAQ. Trimming removed 1 base from V and 0 bases from J, with 9 bases in between. CDR3 sequence (DNA): TGTGCCAGCAGCTTAGGGGGGGGTCTGAACACTGAAGCTTTCTTT. The encoded protein is CASSLGGGLNTEAFF.

The chain uses TRBV5-5 and TRBJ2-1; tentative D call: TRBD1 (7 bases). Germline CDR1 is SGHKS and CDR2 is YYEKEE (reference sequence). CDR3 length: 16 residues. V was pared by 0 bases and J by 2 bases, with 12 bases between. DNA of the CDR3: TGTGCCAGCAGCTTGGGGCGGGACAGTCCCTACAATGAGCAGTTCTTC. Its protein is CASSLGRDSPYNEQFF.

The chain carries TRBV2 and TRBJ1-3, with D possibly TRBD1 on 6 matching bases. The CDR3 contains 15 residues. Germline CDR1 SNHLY, CDR2 FYNNEI. V lost 8 bases, J lost 2 bases, and 16 bases lay in between. CDR3 in amino acids: CASGYTGNPGNTIYF. The DNA of the CDR3 is TGTGCCAGCGGTTATACAGGGAACCCTGGAAACACCATATATTTT.

The chain employs TRBV15 and TRBJ1-1, with TRBD1 as a possible D gene (6 bases). This CDR3 has 14 amino acids. V was shortened by 5 bases and J by 3 bases, with 13 bases between the two germline ends. The germline gives CDR1 LNHNV, CDR2 YYDKDF (reference sequence). CDR3 region: CATSRRQVYTEAFF. DNA for the CDR3: TGTGCCACCAGCCGCAGACAGGTATACACTGAAGCTTTCTTT.

The V and J genes are TRBV6-6 and TRBJ2-7, with TRBD2 as a possible D gene (6 bases). This CDR3 region has 15 residues. Trimming left V 0 bases short and J 5 bases short, with 14 bases between. The germline V gene has CDR1 MNHNY and CDR2 SVGAGI (reference sequence). The CDR3 DNA is TGTGCCAGCAGTTACTCTTCGGGAGAGGGAAACGAGCAGTACTTC. Encoded protein: CASSYSSGEGNEQYF.

The chain couples TRBV6-5 to TRBJ1-4; the D is unclear. V shed 5 bases and J shed 2 bases, with 12 bases lying between them. The germline gives CDR1 MNHEY, CDR2 SVGAGI. The CDR3 runs to 15 residues. CDR3 nucleotide sequence: TGTGCCAGCAGTAGATCCAGAGGCACTAATGAAAAACTGTTTTTT. Protein: CASSRSRGTNEKLFF.

The chain uses TRBV27 and TRBJ2-7; possibly TRBD1 or TRBD2 for D (6 bases each). The V end was cut by 11 bases, the J end by 0 bases, with 14 bases between. Looked up from germline, CDR1 is MNHEY and CDR2 is SMNVEV (reference sequence). The CDR3 totals 13 residues. The CDR3 DNA is TGTGCCGCCCGCGGGACAAACTCCTACGAGCAGTACTTC. As protein: CAARGTNSYEQYF.

The chain recombines TRBV4-1 with TRBJ2-2, with TRBD1 identical over 7 bases. Germline CDR1 is MGHRA and CDR2 is YSYEKL. Germline trimming cut 3 bases from V and 7 bases from J; bases unmatched to any gene: 11. CDR3 length equals 16 residues. This CDR3 reads CASSQHQGVPGGELFF. CDR3 sequence (DNA): TGCGCCAGCAGCCAGCACCAGGGGGTTCCGGGCGGGGAGCTGTTTTTT.

The genes are TRBV2 and TRBJ1-2, with D unresolved. Trimming took off 7 bases at V and 1 base at J, with 4 bases between the two ends. This CDR3 is 11 amino acids long. Germline CDR1 reads SNHLY; CDR2 reads FYNNEI. The CDR3: CASKSNYGYTF. CDR3 nucleotides: TGTGCCAGCAAGAGTAACTATGGCTACACCTTC.

This chain links TRBV10-3 with TRBJ2-3, with 7 bases identical to TRBD1. The CDR3 extends over 20 amino acids. With V trimmed by 0 bases and J by 3 bases, 18 bases remained unmatched. CDR1 ENHRY and CDR2 SYGVKD come from the germline V gene. The CDR3 coding sequence is TGTGCCATCAGTGAGTCTTTCCATAATCCGACAGGGAGTGGGACAGATACGCAGTATTTT. This codes for CAISESFHNPTGSGTDTQYF.

The sample holds one count of this clone. V is TRBV7-2 and J is TRBJ1-1; D is uncertain. The CDR3 spans 15 residues. V was pared by 0 bases and J by 1 base, with 9 bases between. CDR1 and CDR2 (germline): SGHTA, FQGNSA. The CDR3 sequence is CASSLAWAGNTEAFF. The CDR3 DNA sequence: TGTGCCAGCAGCTTAGCGTGGGCAGGGAACACTGAAGCTTTCTTT.

CDR3 residues: CASSLTGGYQIETQYF. CDR3 nucleotide sequence: TGTGCCAGCAGCTTAACCGGAGGGTACCAAATCGAGACCCAGTACTTC. J is TRBJ2-5 and V is TRBV7-3, with D possibly being TRBD2 (6 bases). The V and J ends lost 0 bases and 5 bases respectively, with 16 bases between them. CDR3 length: 16 amino acids. The germline V gene has CDR1 SGHTA and CDR2 FQGTGA.

The rearrangement links TRBV28 to TRBJ2-7; possible D gene TRBD1, 5 bases. Per germline, CDR1 MDHEN and CDR2 SYDVKM. This CDR3 comprises 13 residues. Trimming stripped 7 bases from V and 3 bases from J, with 13 bases between. CDR3 nucleotides: TGTGCCAGCAACCCCCGGCAGGGCTACGAGCAGTACTTC. Protein sequence: CASNPRQGYEQYF.

In DNA form, the CDR3 reads TGTGCCAGCAGCGTAACAGCGGGAGGGGGAGGGGCAGATACGCAGTATTTT. It codes for CASSVTAGGGGADTQYF. V is TRBV9 and J is TRBJ2-3; 10 nucleotides align to TRBD2. V shed 1 base, J shed 4 bases, and the junction held 9 bases outside the gene matches. CDR1 and CDR2 from the germline V gene are SGDLS and YYNGEE. The CDR3 has 17 residues.

Concerning this clone itself: An end of the junction does not agree with germline; a read error may underlie this. This chain connects TRBV19 to TRBJ2-3; possible D gene TRBD2, 7 bases. Germline CDR1 and CDR2: LNHDA and SQIVND (reference sequence). The CDR3 runs to 14 residues. As DNA, the CDR3 is TGTACCAGTACCCGCCCCGGGGGGCGAGATACGCAGTATTTT. Translating gives CTSTRPGGRDTQYF.

The chain employs TRBV7-3 and TRBJ2-6; D remains unclear. From germline, CDR1 is SGHTA and CDR2 FQGTGA. The CDR3 has 18 amino acids. Trimming pared 1 base from V and 0 bases from J, leaving 13 bases between. CDR3 sequence reads: CASSLKVELDSGANVLTF. The DNA of the CDR3 is TGTGCCAGCAGCTTAAAGGTGGAGTTGGACTCTGGGGCCAACGTCCTGACTTTC.